The clone carrying this TCR beta chain was seen ten or more times. The CDR3 length is 12 residues. Trimming removed 1 base from V and 7 bases from J, with 5 bases in between. Germline CDR1 is MGHRA and CDR2 is YSYEKL. These data originate in a study of T cells after yellow fever vaccination. A process of 5'RACE template switching, which added a universal primer site and UMIs, was used to make TCR cDNA. A single record per CDR3 protein comes from TCRdb applying MiXCR to the 5' RACE reads. The sample holds about 130,000 distinct CDR3 sequences, roughly 10% seen once. V usage is TRBV4-1 and J usage is TRBJ2-1; D uncertain. The clonotype originates from a man between 18 and 35 years old who received the YFV17D yellow fever vaccine. Sequences were derived from CD8+ T cells sorted from PBMCs, sampled on the day of the yellow fever booster vaccination. The CDR3 nucleotides are TGCGCCAGCAGCCAAGGGGTTAATGAGCAGTTCTTC. It encodes CASSQGVNEQFF.